These 5 T cell receptor beta chains originate from one sample sequenced in a study of blood T cells in healthy people across ages. A second PCR of 7 to 11 cycles used a sample-barcoded 5' primer and a J-beta primer mix. Each CDR3 protein is one row after TCRdb ran MiXCR on the 5' RACE reads. This table has around 1,500,000 distinct CDR3 sequences, roughly 28% appearing once. The sample was blood. Receptors originate from a woman under 40 in good health.

The table lists this clonotype with a few counts. The chain links TRBV4-2 to TRBJ2-5; 9 bases match TRBD2. CDR1 and CDR2 (germline): LGHNA, YNFKEQ. The V segment lost 3 bases and the J segment 4 bases; nucleotides outside the gene matches: 3. This CDR3 has 14 residues. The CDR3, as DNA: TGTGCCAGCAGCCATTGCGGGGGGGCAGAGACCCAGTACTTC. Protein: CASSHCGGAETQYF.

This sequence joins TRBV6-5 and TRBJ2-3, with D perhaps TRBD1 (6 bases). CDR3 length equals 16 residues. V dropped 0 bases and J dropped 0 bases, with 10 bases sitting between them. The germline gives CDR1 MNHEY, CDR2 SVGAGI. The DNA for the CDR3 is TGTGCCAGCAGTTACTCGGGGGCCCAAAGCACAGATACGCAGTATTTT. This encodes CASSYSGAQSTDTQYF.

The DNA of the CDR3 is TGTGCCAGCAGCTTACCAGGGGTAGCCAAAAACATTCAGTACTTC. This codes for CASSLPGVAKNIQYF. The chain joins TRBV11-2 to TRBJ2-4; tentatively, D is TRBD1 (6 bases). The germline CDR1 and CDR2 sequences are SGHAT and FQNNGV. The CDR3 spans 15 residues. Trimming left V 2 bases short and J 0 bases short, with 8 bases between.

This chain uses TRBV11-3 with TRBJ2-1, with D uncertain. Trimming took 2 bases from V and 0 from J, leaving 14 bases between them. CDR1 and CDR2 (germline): SGHNT, YENEEA. This CDR3 is 17 amino acids long. CDR3 residues: CASSLFGSVSSYNEQFF. The CDR3 DNA reads TGTGCCAGCAGCTTATTTGGTTCGGTAAGCTCCTACAATGAGCAGTTCTTC.

This clonotype was picked up a small number of times. The chain is built from TRBV28 and TRBJ2-7, with 8 bases aligning to TRBD1. V lost 2 bases to trimming and J lost 5 bases; unmatched junction nucleotides: 11. Per the germline V gene, CDR1 is MDHEN and CDR2 is SYDVKM. This CDR3 is built from 16 residues. CDR3 in amino acids: CASSLAQGAPSDEQYF. DNA of the CDR3: TGTGCCAGCAGTTTAGCGCAGGGGGCGCCATCTGACGAGCAGTACTTC.